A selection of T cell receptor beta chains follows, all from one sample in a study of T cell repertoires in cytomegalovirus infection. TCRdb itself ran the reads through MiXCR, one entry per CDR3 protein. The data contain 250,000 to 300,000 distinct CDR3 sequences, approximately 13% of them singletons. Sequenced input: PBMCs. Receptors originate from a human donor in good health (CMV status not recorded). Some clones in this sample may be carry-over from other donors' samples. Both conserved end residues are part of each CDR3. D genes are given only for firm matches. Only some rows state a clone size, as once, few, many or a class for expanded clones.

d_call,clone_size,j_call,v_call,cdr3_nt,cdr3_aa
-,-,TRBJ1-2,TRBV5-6,TGTGCCAGCAGCTTGGGGCAGGTCGGCTACACCTTC,CASSLGQVGYTF
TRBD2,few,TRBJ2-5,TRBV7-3,TGTGCCAGCAGCCTAACTAGCGGTGCGGGAGAGACCCAGTACTTC,CASSLTSGAGETQYF
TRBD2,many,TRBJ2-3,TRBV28,TGTGCCAGCTCCGGGACTAGCGGGTTCGGAACAGATACGCAGTATTTT,CASSGTSGFGTDTQYF
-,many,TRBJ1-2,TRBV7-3,TGTGCCAGCAGCTTAACCCCGACAGACTTCTATGGCTACACCTTC,CASSLTPTDFYGYTF
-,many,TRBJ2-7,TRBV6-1,TGTGCCAGCAGCTTACGGGGGCTGGACGAGCAGTACTTC,CASSLRGLDEQYF
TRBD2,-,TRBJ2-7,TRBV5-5,TGTGCCAGCAGCCCGATAGCGGGGGGGTCCGAGCAGTACTTC,CASSPIAGGSEQYF
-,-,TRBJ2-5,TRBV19,TGTACCAGTGGTTGGGGCGCGGAGACCCAGTACTTC,CTSGWGAETQYF
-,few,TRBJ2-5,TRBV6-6,TGTGCCAGCAGTTACACGCCAGGTCAAGAGACCCAGTACTTC,CASSYTPGQETQYF
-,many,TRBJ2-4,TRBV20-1,TGCAGTGCTAGAGGGGGAGCTTTTTCGGTGGACATTCAGTACTTC,CSARGGAFSVDIQYF
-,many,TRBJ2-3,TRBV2,TGTGCCAGCAAGAACAGATTCACAGATACGCAGTATTTT,CASKNRFTDTQYF
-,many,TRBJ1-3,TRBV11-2,TGTGCCAGCAGCCTTACGCGGACGGCGATGGACACCATATATTTT,CASSLTRTAMDTIYF
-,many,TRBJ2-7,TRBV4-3,TGCGCCAGCAGCCAAGAATCGGGTAGCAGTTACGAGCAGTACTTC,CASSQESGSSYEQYF
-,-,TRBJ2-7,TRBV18,TGTGCCAGCTCTCCCCAGGCGGCCGAGCAGTACTTC,CASSPQAAEQYF
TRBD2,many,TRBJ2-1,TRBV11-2,TGTGCCAGCAGCGGGACTAGCGGGCTGGTCGATGAGCAGTTCTTC,CASSGTSGLVDEQFF
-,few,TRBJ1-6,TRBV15,TGTGCCACCAGCCCAACCCGGACGGTAACCCTCCACTTT,CATSPTRTVTLHF
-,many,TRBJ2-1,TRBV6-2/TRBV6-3,TGTGCCAGCAGTTACGATCTCTCCGGGGCGGGGCCAAGGGATGAGCAGTTCTTC,CASSYDLSGAGPRDEQFF
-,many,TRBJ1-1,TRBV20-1,TGCAGTGCTAGAGAGGGACTTGAGGCTTTCTTT,CSAREGLEAFF
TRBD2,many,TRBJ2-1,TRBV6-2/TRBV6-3,TGTGCCAGCAGGACTAGCGGGGTAAGCTACAATGAGCAGTTCTTC,CASRTSGVSYNEQFF
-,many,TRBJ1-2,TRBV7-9,TGTGCCAGCAGCTTTAAAGGGGCACAGGGCTACACCTTC,CASSFKGAQGYTF
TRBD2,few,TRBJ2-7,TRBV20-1,TGCAGTGCCAGTCGACTAGCGGAACCCTACGAGCAGTACTTC,CSASRLAEPYEQYF
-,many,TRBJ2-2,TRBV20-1,TGCAGTGCTAGTCGGCTGAACACCGGGGAGCTGTTTTTT,CSASRLNTGELFF
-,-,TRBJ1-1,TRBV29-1,TGCAGCGTTGGGTTGGGGGGCCTAAACACTGAAGCTTTCTTT,CSVGLGGLNTEAFF
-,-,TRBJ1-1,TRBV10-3,TGTGCCATCAGTGCTAGGGGACACGTGAACACTGAAGCTTTCTTT,CAISARGHVNTEAFF
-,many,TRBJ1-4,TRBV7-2,TGTGCCAGCAGGCCTACGCTCGGTGCGATCAATGAAAAACTGTTTTTT,CASRPTLGAINEKLFF
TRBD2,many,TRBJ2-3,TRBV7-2,TGTGCCAGCAGCTTAGCTTCGGCGGGAGGGGGGACAGATACGCAGTATTTT,CASSLASAGGGTDTQYF
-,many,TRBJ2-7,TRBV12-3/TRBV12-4,TGTGCCAGCAGTTACAGGGACGAGCAGTACTTC,CASSYRDEQYF
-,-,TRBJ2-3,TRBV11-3,TGTGCCAGCAGCCCCCGGGGCCCAGATACGCAGTATTTT,CASSPRGPDTQYF
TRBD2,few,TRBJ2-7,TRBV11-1,TGTGCCAGCACCAACCCAGCGGGAGCCTTCTCCGAGCAGTACTTC,CASTNPAGAFSEQYF
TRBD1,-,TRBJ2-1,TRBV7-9,TGTGCCAGCAGCTTAGACAGGGGGGAGTTCTTC,CASSLDRGEFF
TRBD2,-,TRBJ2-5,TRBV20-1,TGCAGTGTTGGGACTAGCGGGAGGGCCTGGGAGACCCAGTACTTC,CSVGTSGRAWETQYF
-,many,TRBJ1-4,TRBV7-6,TGTGCCAGCAGCTCTCAGACCGGGGAAAAACTGTTTTTT,CASSSQTGEKLFF
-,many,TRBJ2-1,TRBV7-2,TGTGCCAGCAGTGGAGACAATGAGCAGTTCTTC,CASSGDNEQFF
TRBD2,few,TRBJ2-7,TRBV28,TGTGCCAGCCGGCCGGGACTAGCGTACGAGCAGTACTTC,CASRPGLAYEQYF
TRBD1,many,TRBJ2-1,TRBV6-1,TGTGCCAGCGTACCGGGACAGGGGTTGCATGAGCAGTTCTTC,CASVPGQGLHEQFF